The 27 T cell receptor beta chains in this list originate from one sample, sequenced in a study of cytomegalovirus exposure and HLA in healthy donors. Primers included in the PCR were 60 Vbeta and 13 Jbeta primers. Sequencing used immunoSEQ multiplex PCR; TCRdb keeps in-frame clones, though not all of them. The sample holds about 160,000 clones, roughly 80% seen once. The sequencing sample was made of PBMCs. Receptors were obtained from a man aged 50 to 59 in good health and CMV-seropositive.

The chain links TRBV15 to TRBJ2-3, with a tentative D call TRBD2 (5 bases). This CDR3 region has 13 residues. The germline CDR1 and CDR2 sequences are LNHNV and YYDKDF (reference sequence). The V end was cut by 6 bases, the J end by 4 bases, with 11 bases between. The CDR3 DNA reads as TGTGCCACCAGAGAGGGTCCCGCAGATACGCAGTATTTT. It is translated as CATREGPADTQYF. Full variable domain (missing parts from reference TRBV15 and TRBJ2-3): DAMVIQNPRYQVTQFGKPVTLSCSQTLNHNVMYWYQQKSSQAPKLLFHYYDKDFNNEADTPDNFQSRRPNTSFCFLDIRSPGLGDTAMYLCATREGPADTQYFGPGTRLTVL.

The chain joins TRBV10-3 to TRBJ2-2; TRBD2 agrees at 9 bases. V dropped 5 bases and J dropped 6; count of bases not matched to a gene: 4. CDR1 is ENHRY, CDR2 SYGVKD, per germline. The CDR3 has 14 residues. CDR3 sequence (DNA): TGTGCCATCAGTTCTAGCGGGGAGGCCGGGGAGCTGTTTTTT. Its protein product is CAISSSGEAGELFF.

The CDR3 DNA follows: TGTGCCAGTCTAGGGAACACTGAAGCTTTCTTT. It is translated as CASLGNTEAFF. This sequence joins TRBV6-5 and TRBJ1-1; D unresolved. The CDR3 loop spans 11 amino acids. CDR1 is MNHEY, CDR2 SVGAGI, per germline. V was cut by 9 bases and J by 1 base, with 6 bases left in between.

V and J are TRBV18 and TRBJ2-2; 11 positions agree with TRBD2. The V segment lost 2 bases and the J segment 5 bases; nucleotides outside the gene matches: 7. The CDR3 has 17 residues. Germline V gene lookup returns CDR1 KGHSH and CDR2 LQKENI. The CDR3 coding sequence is TGTGCCAGCTCACCAAGTAGCGGGAGGGCCTGGACCGGGGAGCTGTTTTTT. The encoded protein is CASSPSSGRAWTGELFF.

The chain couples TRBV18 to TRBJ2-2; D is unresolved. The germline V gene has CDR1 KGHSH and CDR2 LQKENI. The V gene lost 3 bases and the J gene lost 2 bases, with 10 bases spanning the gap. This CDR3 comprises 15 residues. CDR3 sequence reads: CASSPGSFNTGELFF. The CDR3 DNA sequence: TGTGCCAGCTCACCCGGGTCCTTTAACACCGGGGAGCTGTTTTTT.

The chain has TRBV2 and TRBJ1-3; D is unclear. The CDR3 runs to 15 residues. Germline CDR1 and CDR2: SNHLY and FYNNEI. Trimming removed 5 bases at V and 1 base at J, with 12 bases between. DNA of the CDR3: TGTGCCAGCAGTCCATACACCAGTTCTGGAAACACCATATATTTT. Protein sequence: CASSPYTSSGNTIYF.

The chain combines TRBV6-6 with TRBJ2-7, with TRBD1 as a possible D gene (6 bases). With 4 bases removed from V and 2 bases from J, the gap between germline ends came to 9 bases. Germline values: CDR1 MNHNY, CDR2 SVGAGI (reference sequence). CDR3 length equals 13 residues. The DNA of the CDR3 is TGTGCCAGCAGTTTCGGGGACACCTACGAGCAGTACTTC. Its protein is CASSFGDTYEQYF.

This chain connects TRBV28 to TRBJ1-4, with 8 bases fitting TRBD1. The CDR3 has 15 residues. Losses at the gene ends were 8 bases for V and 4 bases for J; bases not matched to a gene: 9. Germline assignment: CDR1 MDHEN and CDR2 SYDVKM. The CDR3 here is CASFTTGQDNEKLFF. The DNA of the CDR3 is TGTGCCAGCTTTACTACGGGACAGGATAATGAAAAACTGTTTTTT. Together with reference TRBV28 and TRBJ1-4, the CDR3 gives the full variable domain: DVKVTQSSRYLVKRTGEKVFLECVQDMDHENMFWYRQDPGLGLRLIYFSYDVKMKEKGDIPEGYSVSREKKERFSLILESASTNQTSMYLCASFTTGQDNEKLFFGSGTQLSVL.

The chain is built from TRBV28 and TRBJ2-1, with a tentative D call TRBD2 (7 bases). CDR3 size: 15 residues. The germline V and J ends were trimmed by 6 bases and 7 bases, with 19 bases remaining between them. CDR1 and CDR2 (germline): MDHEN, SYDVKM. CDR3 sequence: CASSPGGLAGNEQFF. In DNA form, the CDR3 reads TGTGCCAGCAGCCCCGGGGGGCTAGCAGGTAATGAGCAGTTCTTC.

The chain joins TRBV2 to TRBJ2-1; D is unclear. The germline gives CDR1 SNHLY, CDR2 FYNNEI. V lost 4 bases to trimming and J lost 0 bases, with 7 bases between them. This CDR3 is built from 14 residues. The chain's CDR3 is CASSGLSSYNEQFF. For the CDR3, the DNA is TGTGCCAGCAGTGGACTTAGCTCCTACAATGAGCAGTTCTTC.

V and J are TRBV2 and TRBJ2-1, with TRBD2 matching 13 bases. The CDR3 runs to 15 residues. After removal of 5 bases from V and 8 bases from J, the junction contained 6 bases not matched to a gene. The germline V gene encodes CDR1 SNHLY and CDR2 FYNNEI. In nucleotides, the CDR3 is TGTGCCAGCAGTCTCCGGACTAGCGGGAGCGATGAGCAGTTCTTC. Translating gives CASSLRTSGSDEQFF.

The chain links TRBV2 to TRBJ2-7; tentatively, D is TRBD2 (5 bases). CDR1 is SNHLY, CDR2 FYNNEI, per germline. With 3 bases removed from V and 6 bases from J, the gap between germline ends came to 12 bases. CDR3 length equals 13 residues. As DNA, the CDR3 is TGTGCCAGCAGTGACCCTCCGGGGTGCGAGCAGTACTTC. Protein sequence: CASSDPPGCEQYF.

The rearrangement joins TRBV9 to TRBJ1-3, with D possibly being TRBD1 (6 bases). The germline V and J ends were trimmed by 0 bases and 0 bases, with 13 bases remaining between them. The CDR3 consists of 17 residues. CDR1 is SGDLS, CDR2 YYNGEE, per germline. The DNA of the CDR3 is TGTGCCAGCAGCGTAGACCAGGGGCCCTCCTCTGGAAACACCATATATTTT. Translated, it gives CASSVDQGPSSGNTIYF.

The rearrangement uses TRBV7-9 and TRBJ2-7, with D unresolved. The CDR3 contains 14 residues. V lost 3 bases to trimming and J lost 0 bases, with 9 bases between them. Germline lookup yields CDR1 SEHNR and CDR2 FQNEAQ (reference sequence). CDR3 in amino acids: CASSLLSSSYEQYF. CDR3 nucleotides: TGTGCCAGCAGCTTGTTATCGAGCTCCTACGAGCAGTACTTC. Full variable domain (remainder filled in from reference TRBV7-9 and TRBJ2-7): DTGVSQNPRHKITKRGQNVTFRCDPISEHNRLYWYRQTLGQGPEFLTYFQNEAQLEKSRLLSDRFSAERPKGSFSTLEIQRTEQGDSAMYLCASSLLSSSYEQYFGPGTRLTVT.

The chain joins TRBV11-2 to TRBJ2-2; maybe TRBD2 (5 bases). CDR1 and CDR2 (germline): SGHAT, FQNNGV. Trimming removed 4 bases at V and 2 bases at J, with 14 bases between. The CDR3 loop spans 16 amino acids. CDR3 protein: CASSSRTRFNTGELFF. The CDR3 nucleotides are TGTGCCAGCAGCTCTCGGACTCGATTTAACACCGGGGAGCTGTTTTTT.

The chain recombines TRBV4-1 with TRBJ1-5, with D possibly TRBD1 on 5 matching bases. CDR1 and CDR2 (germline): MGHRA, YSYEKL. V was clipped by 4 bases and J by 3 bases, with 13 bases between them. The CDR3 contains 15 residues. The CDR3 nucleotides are TGCGCCAGCAGCCCTATGCAAGGGGACAATCAGCCCCAGCATTTT. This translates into CASSPMQGDNQPQHF.

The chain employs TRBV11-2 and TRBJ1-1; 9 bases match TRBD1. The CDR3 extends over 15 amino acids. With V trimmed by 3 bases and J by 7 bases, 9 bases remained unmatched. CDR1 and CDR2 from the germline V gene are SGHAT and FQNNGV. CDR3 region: CASSFRDRDRSEAFF. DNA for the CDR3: TGTGCCAGCAGCTTCCGGGACAGGGATCGGAGTGAAGCTTTCTTT. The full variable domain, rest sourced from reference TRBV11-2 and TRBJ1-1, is EAGVAQSPRYKIIEKRQSVAFWCNPISGHATLYWYQQILGQGPKLLIQFQNNGVVDDSQLPKDRFSAERLKGVDSTLKIQPAKLEDSAVYLCASSFRDRDRSEAFFGQGTRLTVV.

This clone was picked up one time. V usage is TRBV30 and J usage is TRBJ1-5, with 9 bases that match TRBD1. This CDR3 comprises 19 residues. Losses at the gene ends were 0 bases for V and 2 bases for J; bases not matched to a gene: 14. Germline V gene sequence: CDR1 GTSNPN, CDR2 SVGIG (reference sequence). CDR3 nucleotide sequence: TGTGCCTGGAGTGTGGAGGTGCTGCTAGGGGACAGGGGCAATCAGCCCCAGCATTTT. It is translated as CAWSVEVLLGDRGNQPQHF.

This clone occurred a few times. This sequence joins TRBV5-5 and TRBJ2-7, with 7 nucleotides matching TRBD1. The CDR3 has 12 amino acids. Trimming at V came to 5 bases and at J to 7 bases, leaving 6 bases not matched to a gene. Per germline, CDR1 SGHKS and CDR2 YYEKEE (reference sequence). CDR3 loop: CASRVTGDEQYF. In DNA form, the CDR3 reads TGTGCCAGCAGGGTTACAGGGGATGAGCAGTACTTC.

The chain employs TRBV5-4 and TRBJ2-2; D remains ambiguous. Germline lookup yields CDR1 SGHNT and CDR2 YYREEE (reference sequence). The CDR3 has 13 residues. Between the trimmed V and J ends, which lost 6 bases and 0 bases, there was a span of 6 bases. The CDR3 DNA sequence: TGTGCCAGCACTCTTACGAACACCGGGGAGCTGTTTTTT. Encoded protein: CASTLTNTGELFF.

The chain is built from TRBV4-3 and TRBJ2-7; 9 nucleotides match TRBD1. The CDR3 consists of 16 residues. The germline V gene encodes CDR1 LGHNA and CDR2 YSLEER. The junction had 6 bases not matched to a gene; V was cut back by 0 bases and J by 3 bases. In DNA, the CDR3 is TGCGCCAGCAGCCAAGAGGCTGGACAGGGGAACTACGAGCAGTACTTC. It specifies CASSQEAGQGNYEQYF.

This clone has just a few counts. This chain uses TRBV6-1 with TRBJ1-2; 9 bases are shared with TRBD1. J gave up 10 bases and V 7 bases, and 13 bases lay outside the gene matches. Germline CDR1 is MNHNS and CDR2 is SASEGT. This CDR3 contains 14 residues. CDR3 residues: CASTEGGQGGFYTF. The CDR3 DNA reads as TGTGCCAGCACCGAGGGGGGACAGGGTGGGTTCTACACCTTC.

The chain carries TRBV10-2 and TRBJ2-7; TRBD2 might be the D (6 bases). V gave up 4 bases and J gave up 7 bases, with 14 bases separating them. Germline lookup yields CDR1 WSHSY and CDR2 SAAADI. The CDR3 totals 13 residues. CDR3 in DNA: TGCGCCAGCAGTGGAGATCTACGGGGGGAGCAGTACTTC. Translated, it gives CASSGDLRGEQYF.

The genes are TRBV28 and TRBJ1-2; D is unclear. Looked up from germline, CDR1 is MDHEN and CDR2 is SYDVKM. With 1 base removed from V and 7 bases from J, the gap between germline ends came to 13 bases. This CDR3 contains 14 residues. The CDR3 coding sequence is TGTGCCAGCAGTTTATTCGACATTTTCGGTGGCTACACCTTC. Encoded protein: CASSLFDIFGGYTF.

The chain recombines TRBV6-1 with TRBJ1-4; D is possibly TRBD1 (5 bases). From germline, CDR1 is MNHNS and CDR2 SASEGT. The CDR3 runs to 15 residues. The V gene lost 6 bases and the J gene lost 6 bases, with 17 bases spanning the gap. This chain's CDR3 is CASRGYRGGDEKLFF. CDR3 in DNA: TGTGCCAGCAGGGGCTATCGGGGAGGGGATGAAAAACTGTTTTTT.

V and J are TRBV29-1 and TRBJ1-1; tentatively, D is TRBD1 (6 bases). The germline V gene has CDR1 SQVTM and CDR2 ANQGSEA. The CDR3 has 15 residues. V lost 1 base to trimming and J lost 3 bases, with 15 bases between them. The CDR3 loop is CSVEGGGRGYTEAFF. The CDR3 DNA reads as TGCAGCGTTGAAGGGGGGGGCAGGGGATACACTGAAGCTTTCTTT.

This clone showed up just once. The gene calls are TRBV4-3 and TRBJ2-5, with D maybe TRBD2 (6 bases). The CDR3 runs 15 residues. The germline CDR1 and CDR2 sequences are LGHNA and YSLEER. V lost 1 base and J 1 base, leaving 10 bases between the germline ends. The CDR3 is CASSQGSSVQETQYF. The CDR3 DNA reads TGCGCCAGCAGCCAAGGATCTAGCGTCCAAGAGACCCAGTACTTC.